The 26 T cell receptor beta chains in this list originate from one sample, sequenced in a study. TCRdb ran MiXCR on the 5' RACE reads and lists one entry per CDR3 protein. The table includes thousands of distinct CDR3 sequences, roughly 47% detected once. The sequencing sample was made of naive CD4+ T cells sorted from a lymph node. Regarding subset: naive CD4+ T cells, CD4+CD45RA+CD25-. The receptors derive from a female donor with breast cancer.

This clonotype was counted only a few times. V usage is TRBV29-1 and J usage is TRBJ2-1; 7 nucleotides line up with TRBD2. The trim removed 4 bases at V and 9 bases at J, leaving 12 bases unmatched. The CDR3 length is 14 residues. The germline CDR1 and CDR2 sequences are SQVTM and ANQGSEA. The CDR3 here is CSVVGGRAGGEQFF. The CDR3, as DNA: TGCAGCGTTGTAGGTGGGAGGGCCGGGGGTGAGCAGTTCTTC.

The chain combines TRBV11-2 with TRBJ1-2; D may be TRBD1 (6 bases). From germline, CDR1 is SGHAT and CDR2 FQNNGV. There are 15 residues in the CDR3. Trimming took off 3 bases at V and 5 bases at J, with 16 bases between the two ends. CDR3 sequence (DNA): TGTGCCAGCAGCTTTTCGGCCTCGGGGGCGTATGGCTACACCTTC. Its protein product is CASSFSASGAYGYTF.

V is TRBV20-1 and J is TRBJ2-2, with unresolved D. The germline CDR1 and CDR2 sequences are DFQATT and SNEGSKA (reference sequence). CDR3 length: 15 residues. The V end was cut by 5 bases, the J end by 1 base, with 14 bases between. DNA for the CDR3: TGCAGTGCTCAAAAACCGGGTTTGAACACCGGGGAGCTGTTTTTT. This gives the protein CSAQKPGLNTGELFF.

V and J are TRBV6-2 or TRBV6-3 and TRBJ1-5; 8 bases are a match to TRBD1. The CDR3 spans 17 residues. CDR1 is MNHEY, CDR2 SVGEGT, per germline. After removal of 4 bases from V and 4 bases from J, the junction contained 12 bases not matched to a gene. The CDR3 nucleotides read TGTGCCAGCAGTTCCCTCTACAGGGGGAAAGGGAATCAGCCCCAGCATTTT. Translated, it gives CASSSLYRGKGNQPQHF.

The CDR3 is CASSYGAGQGGYGYTF. The DNA of the CDR3 is TGTGCCAGCAGCTACGGGGCGGGGCAGGGAGGCTATGGCTACACCTTC. This rearrangement joins TRBV5-4 to TRBJ1-2; TRBD1 might be the D (5 bases). Trimming stripped 3 bases from V and 4 bases from J, with 19 bases between. CDR3 length equals 16 residues. Per the germline V gene, CDR1 is SGHNT and CDR2 is YYREEE (reference sequence).

As regards this clonotype: As the CDR3 is not closed by the conserved phenylalanine or tryptophan, this likely results from a read error. The chain joins TRBV28 to TRBJ1-2; maybe TRBD1 (6 bases). The CDR3 sequence is 12 residues long. Germline V gene sequence: CDR1 MDHEN, CDR2 SYDVKM. Trimming shortened V by 8 bases and J by 5 bases, and 12 bases separated the two germline ends. This CDR3 is CASRSGEYGYTL. The CDR3 DNA sequence: TGTGCCAGCCGCTCAGGGGAATATGGCTACACCCTC.

The J gene is TRBJ2-1, the V gene TRBV12-3 or TRBV12-4, with 8 bases matching TRBD2. CDR3 length equals 15 residues. After removal of 4 bases from V and 3 bases from J, the junction contained 5 bases not matched to a gene. CDR3 in DNA: TGTGCCAGCAGTTCGGGGACTAGTTTCTACAATGAGCAGTTCTTC. Amino acids: CASSSGTSFYNEQFF.

V and J are TRBV10-3 and TRBJ1-2; 8 positions agree with TRBD1. Germline V lookup: CDR1 ENHRY, CDR2 SYGVKD. This CDR3 is 13 amino acids long. V dropped 6 bases and J dropped 6; count of bases not matched to a gene: 6. CDR3 DNA: TGTGCCATCAGCCCGGACAGGGTGAATGGCTACACCTTC. It encodes CAISPDRVNGYTF.

The chain carries TRBV4-2 and TRBJ2-5; 11 bases agree with TRBD2. The CDR3 covers 18 residues. Germline lookup yields CDR1 LGHNA and CDR2 YNFKEQ. V dropped 0 bases and J dropped 2; count of bases not matched to a gene: 8. The CDR3, as DNA: TGTGCCAGCAGCCAAGATCTAGCGGGGGGCCGGAGGCAAGAGACCCAGTACTTC. Encoded protein: CASSQDLAGGRRQETQYF.

The CDR3 sequence: CASSVDGRSETQYF. The CDR3 DNA reads as TGTGCCAGCAGCGTGGACGGGAGATCTGAGACCCAGTACTTC. The chain couples TRBV9 to TRBJ2-5; D is perhaps TRBD2 (6 bases). This CDR3 comprises 14 residues. Germline lookup yields CDR1 SGDLS and CDR2 YYNGEE. V dropped 2 bases and J dropped 5 bases, with 13 bases sitting between them.

This clonotype showed up just a few times. The junction differs from germline at one of its ends, possibly a read error. The chain uses TRBV7-7 and TRBJ2-5; possible D gene TRBD2, 5 bases. Germline V lookup: CDR1 SSHAT, CDR2 FNYEAQ (reference sequence). The CDR3 extends over 14 amino acids. CDR3 loop: CASSPRPGGETQYF. In nucleotides, the CDR3 is TGTGCTAGCAGCCCAAGACCCGGCGGGGAGACCCAGTACTTC.

Details on this clonotype: This sequence may be a read error, since a much larger clone differs from it by one base. The chain joins TRBV12-3 or TRBV12-4 to TRBJ1-6; D uncertain. Deletions cut 4 bases from V and 11 bases from J, with 9 bases between. This CDR3 region has 12 residues. CDR3 DNA: TGTGCCAGCAGTTGGGCTGGGACACCCCTCCACTTT. Translation gives CASSWAGTPLHF.

This clonotype was detected only once. The chain has TRBV5-1 and TRBJ1-4; the D is unclear. The CDR3 sequence is 13 residues long. V lost 2 bases to trimming and J lost 5 bases, with 7 bases between them. From germline, CDR1 is SGHRS and CDR2 YFSETQ. The CDR3 protein is CASSFGPNEKLFF. The DNA of the CDR3 is TGCGCCAGCAGCTTTGGTCCCAATGAAAAACTGTTTTTT. The variable domain in full, with the rest retrieved from reference TRBV5-1 and TRBJ1-4, is KAGVTQTPRYLIKTRGQQVTLSCSPISGHRSVSWYQQTPGQGLQFLFEYFSETQRNKGNFPGRFSGRQFSNSRSEMNVSTLELGDSALYLCASSFGPNEKLFFGSGTQLSVL.

The chain couples TRBV2 to TRBJ2-1; TRBD1 is a possible D gene (6 bases). Germline values: CDR1 SNHLY, CDR2 FYNNEI. The CDR3 runs to 16 residues. V was pared by 4 bases and J by 7 bases, with 20 bases between. The CDR3 sequence is CASSGRDRNRLNEQFF. The CDR3 DNA sequence: TGTGCCAGCAGTGGACGCGACAGGAATAGGTTGAATGAGCAGTTCTTC.

Details on this clonotype: The junction departs from the called germline gene at one end, perhaps through a read error. The V call is TRBV20-1, the J call TRBJ2-1, with TRBD2 as a possible D gene (6 bases). This CDR3 has 11 amino acids. Germline V gene data show CDR1 as DFQATT and CDR2 as SNEGSKA (reference sequence). The chain's CDR3 is CSAKPGTWRLF. The CDR3 nucleotides read TGCAGTGCCAAACCTGGGACTTGGCGGCTCTTC.

Points on this clonotype: Germline is not matched at one junction end, which may reflect a read error. The chain is built from TRBV20-1 and TRBJ2-1; 8 nucleotides align to TRBD1. Germline CDR1 is DFQATT and CDR2 is SNEGSKA (reference sequence). CDR3 size: 16 residues. CDR3: CSASSTKDRVIYEQLF. The CDR3 bases are TGCAGTGCTAGTAGCACAAAGGACAGGGTAATATATGAGCAGCTCTTC.

The chain uses TRBV9 and TRBJ1-2; D uncertain. This CDR3 comprises 13 residues. Looked up from germline, CDR1 is SGDLS and CDR2 is YYNGEE. V was shortened by 8 bases and J by 2 bases, with 13 bases between the two germline ends. The CDR3 region is CASGRDENYGYTF. The CDR3 DNA reads as TGTGCCAGTGGGAGGGATGAGAACTATGGCTACACCTTC.

The CDR3, as DNA: TGCAGCGTTGGGACTCTCCACGAGCAGTACTTC. Translating gives CSVGTLHEQYF. The V gene is TRBV29-1, the J gene TRBJ2-7; D perhaps matches TRBD2 (5 bases). V was trimmed by 4 bases and J by 5 bases, leaving 9 bases between them. This CDR3 has 11 amino acids. The germline V gene encodes CDR1 SQVTM and CDR2 ANQGSEA.

The chain carries TRBV5-1 and TRBJ1-3; 11 positions agree with TRBD1. Trimming took 0 bases from V and 0 from J; bases not matched to a gene: 2. The CDR3 has 17 residues. Per germline, CDR1 SGHRS and CDR2 YFSETQ. The DNA of the CDR3 is TGCGCCAGCAGCTTGGCCGGGACAGGGGGCTCTGGAAACACCATATATTTT. This codes for CASSLAGTGGSGNTIYF.

V is TRBV5-6 and J is TRBJ1-2, with D hard to call. Trimming took 3 bases from V and 0 from J, leaving 12 bases between them. Germline V gives CDR1 SGHDT, CDR2 YYEEEE. The CDR3 totals 15 residues. CDR3 sequence reads: CASSSLTGTNYGYTF. In nucleotides, the CDR3 is TGTGCCAGCAGCTCCTTGACGGGGACTAACTATGGCTACACCTTC.

This sequence joins TRBV3-1 and TRBJ1-1; TRBD1 aligns across 8 bases. The CDR3 runs 15 residues. Looked up from germline, CDR1 is LGHDT and CDR2 is YNNKEL (reference sequence). V lost 4 bases, J lost 3 bases, and 7 bases stayed unmatched. The CDR3, as DNA: TGTGCCAGCAGCCCGTCGACAGGGGATTACACTGAAGCTTTCTTT. Protein: CASSPSTGDYTEAFF.

The chain is built from TRBV5-1 and TRBJ1-1; D gene unclear. The CDR3 runs 16 residues. Trimming took 0 bases from V and 2 from J, leaving 14 bases between them. Germline V gene lookup returns CDR1 SGHRS and CDR2 YFSETQ. CDR3 residues: CASSLGASARNTEAFF. DNA of the CDR3: TGCGCCAGCAGCTTGGGGGCCTCTGCCCGAAACACTGAAGCTTTCTTT.

The rearrangement joins TRBV4-2 to TRBJ1-1, with D hard to call. Germline loops: CDR1 LGHNA, CDR2 YNFKEQ. Trimming took off 0 bases at V and 4 bases at J, with 9 bases between the two ends. CDR3 length: 14 amino acids. In nucleotides, the CDR3 is TGTGCCAGCAGCCAAGATCACTGGAGCACTGAAGCTTTCTTT. Its protein is CASSQDHWSTEAFF.

This rearrangement joins TRBV7-9 to TRBJ2-2; maybe TRBD2 (5 bases). This CDR3 is built from 15 residues. V dropped 6 bases and J dropped 2 bases, with 13 bases sitting between them. Germline V gene sequence: CDR1 SEHNR, CDR2 FQNEAQ (reference sequence). CDR3 bases: TGTGCCAGCAGACGGACTGGTGTTAACACCGGGGAGCTGTTTTTT. Protein: CASRRTGVNTGELFF.

This clonotype has a handful of counts. The rearrangement links TRBV6-1 to TRBJ2-1; D possibly matches TRBD1 or TRBD2 (5 bases each). Trimming stripped 7 bases from V and 15 bases from J, with 16 bases between. This CDR3 is 11 amino acids long. CDR1 and CDR2 (germline): MNHNS, SASEGT. CDR3 coding DNA: TGTGCCAGCACTGAGGTCGGGGCAATGTTCTTC. This translates into CASTEVGAMFF.

This chain joins TRBV4-3 and TRBJ1-5; D is unclear. Looked up from germline, CDR1 is LGHNA and CDR2 is YSLEER. The CDR3 is 15 residues long. Trimming removed 0 bases at V and 4 bases at J, with 10 bases between. The CDR3 region has the DNA TGCGCCAGCAGCCAAGACGGCCAGTATAATCAGCCCCAGCATTTT. Its protein is CASSQDGQYNQPQHF.